This T cell receptor beta chain was captured by sequencing in a study of shared T cell receptors in the human thymus. The CDR3 covers 12 residues. V shed 4 bases and J shed 3 bases, with 9 bases lying between them. Germline lookup yields CDR1 GTSNPN and CDR2 SVGIG (reference sequence). TCRdb's table, derived via immunoSEQ multiplex PCR, lists solely in-frame clones and lacks some. The data show 700,000 or so clones, over 75% seen once. The data were also submitted as part of a second study, on human thymus T cells. As that study records: Corrective surgery for congenital heart defects was being performed on the healthy Finnish infants who served as donors. Corrective cardiac surgery supplied the resected thymus tissue.

The receptor was isolated from a girl less than two years old with a congenital heart defect. The rearrangement joins TRBV30 to TRBJ1-2; no reliable D call. Sample: thymocytes. The CDR3, as DNA: TGTGCCTGGAAGTCAGGCTACTATGGCTACACCTTC. It yields the protein CAWKSGYYGYTF.